The clone carrying this TCR beta chain was counted a few times. The record originates from a study of control samples from healthy donors and cancer patients. This CDR3 has 15 residues. CDR1 and CDR2 (germline): MNHNS, SASEGT. V lost 3 bases to trimming and J lost 4 bases, with 13 bases between them. Clones were sequenced by immunoSEQ multiplex PCR, and TCRdb holds only the in-frame ones, with some missing. The sample gives around 180,000 clones, almost 90% of which show up once; around 5.1% is in the top ten. The gene calls are TRBV6-1 and TRBJ1-5, with D uncertain. Specimen: blood. The TCR originated in a woman aged 25 to 39 in good health. The chain's CDR3 is CASSDYWVTNQPQHF. In nucleotides, the CDR3 is TGTGCCAGCAGTGATTATTGGGTGACAAATCAGCCCCAGCATTTT.